This T cell receptor beta chain was captured in a study of response to subunit inactivated influenza vaccine. Points on this clonotype: Its cognate antigen is unknown.

From the RT-PCR reads, TCRdb called clonotypes with MiXCR, one entry per CDR3 protein. The table lists about 780,000 distinct CDR3 sequences, around 18% of them singletons. Overall study findings and caveats: Few new T cells, the authors suggested, are recruited by each seasonal influenza vaccination.

Source: PBMCs from blood, taken about 5 days after vaccination. The sequence was obtained from a man aged 50-59 years who received an inactivated influenza vaccine.

The CDR3 sequence is CASSLGRGSYTEAFF. The CDR3 nucleotides are TGTGCCAGCAGTTTGGGTCGGGGATCGTACACTGAAGCTTTCTTT. J is TRBJ1-1 and V is TRBV12-3 or TRBV12-4; unclear D gene. There are 15 residues in the CDR3. Trimming left V 3 bases short and J 3 bases short, with 14 bases between.